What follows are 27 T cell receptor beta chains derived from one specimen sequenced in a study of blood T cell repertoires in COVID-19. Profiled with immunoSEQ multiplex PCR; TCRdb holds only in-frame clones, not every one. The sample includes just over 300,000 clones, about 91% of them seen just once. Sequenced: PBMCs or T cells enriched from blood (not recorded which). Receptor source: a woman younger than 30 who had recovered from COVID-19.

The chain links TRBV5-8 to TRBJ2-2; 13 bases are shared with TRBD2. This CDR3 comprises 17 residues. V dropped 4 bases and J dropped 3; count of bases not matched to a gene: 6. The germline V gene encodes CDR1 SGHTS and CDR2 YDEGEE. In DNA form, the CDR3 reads TGTGCCAGCAGCCGCCCACTAGCGGGAGGGGACACCGGGGAGCTGTTTTTT. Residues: CASSRPLAGGDTGELFF.

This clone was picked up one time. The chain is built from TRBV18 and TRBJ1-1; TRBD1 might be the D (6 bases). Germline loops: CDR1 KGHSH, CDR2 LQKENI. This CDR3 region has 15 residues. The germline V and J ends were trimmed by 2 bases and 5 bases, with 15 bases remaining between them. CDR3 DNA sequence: TGTGCCAGCTCACCAGATGGGGGGGCGCGGACTGAAGCTTTCTTT. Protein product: CASSPDGGARTEAFF.

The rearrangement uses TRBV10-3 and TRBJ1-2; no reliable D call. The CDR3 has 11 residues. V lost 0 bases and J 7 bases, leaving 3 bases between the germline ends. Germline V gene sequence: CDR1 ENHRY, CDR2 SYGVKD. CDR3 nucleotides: TGTGCCATCAGTGAGTCCGGTGGCTACACCTTC. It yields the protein CAISESGGYTF.

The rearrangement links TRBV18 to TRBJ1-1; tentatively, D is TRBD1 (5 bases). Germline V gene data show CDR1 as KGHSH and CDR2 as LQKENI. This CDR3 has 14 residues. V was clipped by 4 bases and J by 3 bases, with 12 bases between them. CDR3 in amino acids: CASSQGSGDTEAFF. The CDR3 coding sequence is TGTGCCAGCTCACAGGGTTCGGGGGACACTGAAGCTTTCTTT.

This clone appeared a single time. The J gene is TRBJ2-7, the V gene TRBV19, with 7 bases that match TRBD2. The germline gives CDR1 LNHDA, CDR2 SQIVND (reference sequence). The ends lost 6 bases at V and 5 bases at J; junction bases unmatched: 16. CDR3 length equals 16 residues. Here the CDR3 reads CASRSWGGSGPDEQYF. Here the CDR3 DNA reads TGTGCCAGTAGAAGCTGGGGCGGGAGCGGTCCGGACGAGCAGTACTTC.

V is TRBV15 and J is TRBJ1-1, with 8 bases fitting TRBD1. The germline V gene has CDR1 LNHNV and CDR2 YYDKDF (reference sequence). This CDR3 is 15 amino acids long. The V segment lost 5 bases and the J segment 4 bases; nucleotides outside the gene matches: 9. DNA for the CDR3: TGTGCCACCAGCGAACGACAGGGGAGCCGCACTGAAGCTTTCTTT. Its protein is CATSERQGSRTEAFF. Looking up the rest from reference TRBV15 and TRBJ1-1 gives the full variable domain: DAMVIQNPRYQVTQFGKPVTLSCSQTLNHNVMYWYQQKSSQAPKLLFHYYDKDFNNEADTPDNFQSRRPNTSFCFLDIRSPGLGDTAMYLCATSERQGSRTEAFFGQGTRLTVV.

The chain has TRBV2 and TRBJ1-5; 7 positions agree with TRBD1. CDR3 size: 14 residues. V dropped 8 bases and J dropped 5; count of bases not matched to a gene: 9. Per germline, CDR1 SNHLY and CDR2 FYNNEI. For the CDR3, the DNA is TGTGCCAGCTCCAGGGGGGCCCCGGATCAGCCCCAGCATTTT. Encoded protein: CASSRGAPDQPQHF. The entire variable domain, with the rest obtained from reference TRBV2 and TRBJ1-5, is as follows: EPEVTQTPSHQVTQMGQEVILRCVPISNHLYFYWYRQILGQKVEFLVSFYNNEISEKSEIFDDQFSVERPDGSNFTLKIRSTKLEDSAMYFCASSRGAPDQPQHFGDGTRLSIL.

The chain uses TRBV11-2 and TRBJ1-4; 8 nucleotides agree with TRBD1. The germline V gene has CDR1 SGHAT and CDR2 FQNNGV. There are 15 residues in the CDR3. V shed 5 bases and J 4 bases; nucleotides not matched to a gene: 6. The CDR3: CASSPDRGHNEKLFF. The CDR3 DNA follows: TGTGCCAGCAGCCCAGACAGGGGACATAATGAAAAACTGTTTTTT. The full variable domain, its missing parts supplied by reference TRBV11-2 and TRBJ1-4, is EAGVAQSPRYKIIEKRQSVAFWCNPISGHATLYWYQQILGQGPKLLIQFQNNGVVDDSQLPKDRFSAERLKGVDSTLKIQPAKLEDSAVYLCASSPDRGHNEKLFFGSGTQLSVL.

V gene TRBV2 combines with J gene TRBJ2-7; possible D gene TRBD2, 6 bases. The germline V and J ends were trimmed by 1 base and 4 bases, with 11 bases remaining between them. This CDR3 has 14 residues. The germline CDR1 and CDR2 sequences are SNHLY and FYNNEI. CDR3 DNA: TGTGCCAGCAGTGAAGGGACTATAAAATACGAGCAGTACTTC. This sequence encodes CASSEGTIKYEQYF.

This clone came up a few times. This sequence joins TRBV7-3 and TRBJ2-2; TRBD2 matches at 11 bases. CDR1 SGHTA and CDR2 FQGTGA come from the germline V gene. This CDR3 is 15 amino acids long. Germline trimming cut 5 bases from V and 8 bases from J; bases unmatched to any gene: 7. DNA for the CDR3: TGTGCCAGCAGCCGCCTAGCGGGGGGCGAAGGGGAGCTGTTTTTT. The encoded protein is CASSRLAGGEGELFF.

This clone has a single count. CDR3 in amino acids: CSVEDSGLPNEKLFF. The CDR3 DNA sequence: TGCAGCGTTGAAGATTCGGGTCTTCCTAATGAAAAACTGTTTTTT. The V gene is TRBV29-1, the J gene TRBJ1-4; D unclear. Trimming took off 0 bases at V and 3 bases at J, with 11 bases between the two ends. Germline V gene data show CDR1 as SQVTM and CDR2 as ANQGSEA. The length of the CDR3 is 15 residues. Full variable domain (rest looked up from reference TRBV29-1 and TRBJ1-4): SAVISQKPSRDICQRGTSLTIQCQVDSQVTMMFWYRQQPGQSLTLIATANQGSEATYESGFVIDKFPISRPNLTFSTLTVSNMSPEDSSIYLCSVEDSGLPNEKLFFGSGTQLSVL.

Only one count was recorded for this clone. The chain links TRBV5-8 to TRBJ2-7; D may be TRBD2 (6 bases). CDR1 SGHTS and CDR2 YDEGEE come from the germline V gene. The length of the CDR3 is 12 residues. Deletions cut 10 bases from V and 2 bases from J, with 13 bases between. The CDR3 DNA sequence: TGTGCCGGGGGGAGACTTACCTACGAGCAGTACTTC. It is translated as CAGGRLTYEQYF.

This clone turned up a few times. This CDR3 is CASSGRQDGGYGYTF. The CDR3 DNA sequence: TGTGCCAGTAGTGGGCGACAGGACGGTGGCTATGGCTACACCTTC. The chain combines TRBV19 with TRBJ1-2, with D possibly being TRBD1 (6 bases). Germline CDR1 LNHDA, CDR2 SQIVND (reference sequence). The CDR3 contains 15 residues. V dropped 5 bases and J dropped 4 bases, with 17 bases sitting between them.

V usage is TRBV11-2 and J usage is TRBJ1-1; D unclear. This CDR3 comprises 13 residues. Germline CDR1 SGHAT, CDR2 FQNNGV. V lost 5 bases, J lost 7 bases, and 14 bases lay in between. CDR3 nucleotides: TGTGCCAGCAGCCGCAAACAGCTAATTGAAGCTTTCTTT. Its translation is CASSRKQLIEAFF.

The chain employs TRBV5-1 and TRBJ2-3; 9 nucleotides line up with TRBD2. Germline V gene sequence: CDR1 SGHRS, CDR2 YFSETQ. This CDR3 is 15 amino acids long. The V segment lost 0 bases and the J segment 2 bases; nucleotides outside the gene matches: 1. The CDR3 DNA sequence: TGCGCCAGCAGCTTGGGACTAGCGGTCACAGATACGCAGTATTTT. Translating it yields CASSLGLAVTDTQYF.

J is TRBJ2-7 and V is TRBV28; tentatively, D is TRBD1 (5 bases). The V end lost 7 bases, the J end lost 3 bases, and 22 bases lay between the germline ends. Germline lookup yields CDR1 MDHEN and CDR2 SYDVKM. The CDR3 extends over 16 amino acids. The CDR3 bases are TGTGCCAGCAACCCCCCTCAGGGCAGGCCACACTACGAGCAGTACTTC. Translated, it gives CASNPPQGRPHYEQYF.

As DNA, the CDR3 is TGTGCCAGCTCACCACCGGGGCGGGAGGTCGGTAATGAGCAGTTCTTC. Protein sequence: CASSPPGREVGNEQFF. The V call is TRBV18, the J call TRBJ2-1; 8 bases map to TRBD2. J lost 7 bases, V lost 0 bases, and 8 bases had no gene match. Germline V gene data show CDR1 as KGHSH and CDR2 as LQKENI. This CDR3 spans 16 amino acids. The variable domain in full, completed from reference TRBV18 and TRBJ2-1, reads NAGVMQNPRHLVRRRGQEARLRCSPMKGHSHVYWYRQLPEEGLKFMVYLQKENIIDESGMPKERFSAEFPKEGPSILRIQQVVRGDSAAYFCASSPPGREVGNEQFFGPGTRLTVL.

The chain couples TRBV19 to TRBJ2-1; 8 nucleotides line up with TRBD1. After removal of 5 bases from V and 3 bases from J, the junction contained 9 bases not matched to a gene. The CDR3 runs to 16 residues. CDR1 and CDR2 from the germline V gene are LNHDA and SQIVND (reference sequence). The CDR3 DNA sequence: TGTGCCAGTAGTCCCGGGACAGGTGAGTTCTACAATGAGCAGTTCTTC. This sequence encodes CASSPGTGEFYNEQFF.

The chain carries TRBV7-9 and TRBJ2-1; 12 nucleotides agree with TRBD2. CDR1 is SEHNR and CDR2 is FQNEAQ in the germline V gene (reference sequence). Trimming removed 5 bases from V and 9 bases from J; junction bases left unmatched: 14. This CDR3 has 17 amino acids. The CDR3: CASSRRLAGVGGGEQFF. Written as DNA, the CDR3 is TGTGCCAGCAGCCGTAGACTAGCGGGAGTTGGAGGAGGTGAGCAGTTCTTC.

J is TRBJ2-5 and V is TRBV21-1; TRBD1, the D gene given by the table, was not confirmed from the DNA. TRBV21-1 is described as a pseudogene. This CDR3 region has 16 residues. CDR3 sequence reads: CASSKALSQGHETQYF. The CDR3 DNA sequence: TGTGCCAGCAGCAAAGCGCTCTCCCAGGGGCACGAGACCCAGTACTTC.

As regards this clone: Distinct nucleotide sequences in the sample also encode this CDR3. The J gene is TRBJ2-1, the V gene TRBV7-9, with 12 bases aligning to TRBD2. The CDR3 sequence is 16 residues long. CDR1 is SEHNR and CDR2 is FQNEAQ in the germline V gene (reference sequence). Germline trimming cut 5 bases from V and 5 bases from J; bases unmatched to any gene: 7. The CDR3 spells CASSAPGLAGDNEQFF. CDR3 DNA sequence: TGTGCCAGCAGCGCACCGGGACTAGCGGGTGACAATGAGCAGTTCTTC.

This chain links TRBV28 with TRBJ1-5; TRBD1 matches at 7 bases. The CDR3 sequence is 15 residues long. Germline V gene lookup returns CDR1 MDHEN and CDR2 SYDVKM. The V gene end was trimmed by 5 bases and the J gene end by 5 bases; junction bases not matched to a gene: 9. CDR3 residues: CASSRPLTGDQPQHF. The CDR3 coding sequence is TGTGCCAGCAGTCGCCCCTTAACAGGGGATCAGCCCCAGCATTTT.

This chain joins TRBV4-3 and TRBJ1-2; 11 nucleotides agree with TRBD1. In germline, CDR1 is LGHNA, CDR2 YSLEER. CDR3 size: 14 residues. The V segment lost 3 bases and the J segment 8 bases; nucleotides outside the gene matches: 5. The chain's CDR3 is CASSHFGTGGGYTF. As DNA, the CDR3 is TGCGCCAGCAGCCACTTCGGGACAGGGGGAGGCTACACCTTC.

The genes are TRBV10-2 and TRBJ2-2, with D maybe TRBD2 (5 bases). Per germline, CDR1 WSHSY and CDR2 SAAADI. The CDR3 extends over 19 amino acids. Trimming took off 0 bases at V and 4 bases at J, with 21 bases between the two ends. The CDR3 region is CASSESMSALPAGTGELFF. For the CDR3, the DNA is TGCGCCAGCAGTGAGTCGATGTCGGCACTCCCTGCGGGCACCGGGGAGCTGTTTTTT.

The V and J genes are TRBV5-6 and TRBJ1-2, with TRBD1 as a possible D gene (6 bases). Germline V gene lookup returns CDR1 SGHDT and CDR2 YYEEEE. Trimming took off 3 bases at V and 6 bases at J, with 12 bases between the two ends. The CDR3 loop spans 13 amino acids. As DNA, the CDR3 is TGTGCCAGCAGCTCCATGAACAGGGATGGCTACACCTTC. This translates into CASSSMNRDGYTF.

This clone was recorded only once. The CDR3 sequence: CASKESWSTDTQYF. In DNA form, the CDR3 reads TGTGCCAGTAAGGAGTCCTGGAGCACAGATACGCAGTATTTT. The chain has TRBV19 and TRBJ2-3, with D unresolved. Germline V gene lookup returns CDR1 LNHDA and CDR2 SQIVND (reference sequence). V lost 7 bases to trimming and J lost 0 bases, with 11 bases between them. CDR3 size: 14 residues.

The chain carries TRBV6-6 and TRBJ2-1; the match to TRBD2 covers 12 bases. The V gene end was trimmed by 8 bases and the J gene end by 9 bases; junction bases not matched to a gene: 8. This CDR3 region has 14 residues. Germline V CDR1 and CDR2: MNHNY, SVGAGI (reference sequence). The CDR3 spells CASASSGGVVEQFF. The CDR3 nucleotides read TGTGCCAGCGCTTCTAGCGGGGGGGTGGTTGAGCAGTTCTTC.